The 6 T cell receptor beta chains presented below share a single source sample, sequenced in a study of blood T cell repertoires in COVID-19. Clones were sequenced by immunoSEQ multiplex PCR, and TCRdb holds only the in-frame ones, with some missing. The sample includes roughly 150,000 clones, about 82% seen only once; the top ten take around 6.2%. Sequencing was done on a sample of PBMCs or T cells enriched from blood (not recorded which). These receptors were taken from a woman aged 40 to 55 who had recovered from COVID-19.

The CDR3 coding sequence is TGTGCCAGCAGACTAAAAGGGGGACTGAACACTGAAGCTTTCTTT. It translates to CASRLKGGLNTEAFF. This chain uses TRBV11-3 with TRBJ1-1; D is possibly TRBD1 (6 bases). Germline V gene sequence: CDR1 SGHNT, CDR2 YENEEA. The CDR3 covers 15 residues. Trimming left V 6 bases short and J 0 bases short, with 14 bases between.

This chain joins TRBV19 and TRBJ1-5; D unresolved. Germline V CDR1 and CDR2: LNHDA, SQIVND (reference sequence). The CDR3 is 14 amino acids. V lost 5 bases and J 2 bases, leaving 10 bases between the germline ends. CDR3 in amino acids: CASSGLGGNQPQHF. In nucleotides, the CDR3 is TGTGCCAGTAGTGGTTTGGGAGGCAATCAGCCCCAGCATTTT. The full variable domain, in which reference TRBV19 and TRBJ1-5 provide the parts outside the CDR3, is DGGITQSPKYLFRKEGQNVTLSCEQNLNHDAMYWYRQDPGQGLRLIYYSQIVNDFQKGDIAEGYSVSREKKESFPLTVTSAQKNPTAFYLCASSGLGGNQPQHFGDGTRLSIL.

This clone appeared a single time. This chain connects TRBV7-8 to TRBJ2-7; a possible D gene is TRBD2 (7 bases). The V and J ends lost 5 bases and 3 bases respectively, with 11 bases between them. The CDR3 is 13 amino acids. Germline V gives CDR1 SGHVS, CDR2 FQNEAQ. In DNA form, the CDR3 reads TGTGCCAGCAGCAGGGGGGGTGGCTACGAGCAGTACTTC. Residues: CASSRGGGYEQYF.

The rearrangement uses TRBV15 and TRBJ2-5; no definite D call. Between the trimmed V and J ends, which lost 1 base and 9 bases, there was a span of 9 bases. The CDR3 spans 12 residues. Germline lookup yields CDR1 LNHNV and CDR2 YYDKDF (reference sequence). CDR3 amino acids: CATSRGEMSQYF. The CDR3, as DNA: TGTGCCACCAGCAGAGGAGAGATGTCCCAGTACTTC.

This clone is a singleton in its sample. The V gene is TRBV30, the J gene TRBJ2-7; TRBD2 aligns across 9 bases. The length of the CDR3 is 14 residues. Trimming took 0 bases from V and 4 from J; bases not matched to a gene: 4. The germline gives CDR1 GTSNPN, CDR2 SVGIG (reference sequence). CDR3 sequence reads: CAWSVGAGGYEQYF. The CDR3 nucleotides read TGTGCCTGGAGTGTGGGAGCGGGAGGTTACGAGCAGTACTTC. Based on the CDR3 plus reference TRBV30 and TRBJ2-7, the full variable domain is SQTIHQWPATLVQPVGSPLSLECTVEGTSNPNLYWYRQAAGRGLQLLFYSVGIGQISSEVPQNLSASRPQDRQFILSSKKLLLSDSGFYLCAWSVGAGGYEQYFGPGTRLTVT.

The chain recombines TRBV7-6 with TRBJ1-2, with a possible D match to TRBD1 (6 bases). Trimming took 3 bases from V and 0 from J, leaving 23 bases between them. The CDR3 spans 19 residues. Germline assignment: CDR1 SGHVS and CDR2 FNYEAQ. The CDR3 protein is CASSFNLRQADSPNYGYTF. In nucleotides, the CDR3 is TGTGCCAGCAGCTTCAACCTGAGACAGGCTGACTCCCCTAACTATGGCTACACCTTC.